This section outlines one T cell receptor beta chain sequence together with its context. Its antigen is not known. This CDR3 has 17 amino acids. Trimming at V came to 2 bases and at J to 2 bases, leaving 6 bases not matched to a gene. Germline V CDR1 and CDR2: SGDLS, YYNGEE. The data are from a study of CD8+ T cells in alopecia areata. Findings of the study overall: In lesional scalp, particularly from alopecia totalis/universalis, clonality was higher than in normal scalp. Because of a solitary nonresponder, the connection of baseline CD8+ expansion to response stays uncertain.

Extraction of RNA preceded its reverse transcription into cDNA, which served as the sequencing template. Assay used: immunoSEQ multiplex PCR; TCRdb lists only in-frame clones, some missing. The sample has about 220,000 clones; about 58% are singletons. Stated treatment: oral pan-JAK inhibitor, 5-10 mg twice daily. Peripheral blood, together with lesional scalp punch biopsies, was collected from alopecia areata patients. This chain uses TRBV9 with TRBJ2-6; 8 nucleotides agree with TRBD2. The TCR was taken from a human donor with alopecia areata. The sequencing here drew on CD4+ T cells sorted from blood, taken at week 4, from a patient treated with tofacitinib. For the CDR3, the DNA is TGTGCCAGCAGCGTTCGCGGGGGGCAGGCTGGGGCCAACGTCCTGACTTTC. Amino acids: CASSVRGGQAGANVLTF.